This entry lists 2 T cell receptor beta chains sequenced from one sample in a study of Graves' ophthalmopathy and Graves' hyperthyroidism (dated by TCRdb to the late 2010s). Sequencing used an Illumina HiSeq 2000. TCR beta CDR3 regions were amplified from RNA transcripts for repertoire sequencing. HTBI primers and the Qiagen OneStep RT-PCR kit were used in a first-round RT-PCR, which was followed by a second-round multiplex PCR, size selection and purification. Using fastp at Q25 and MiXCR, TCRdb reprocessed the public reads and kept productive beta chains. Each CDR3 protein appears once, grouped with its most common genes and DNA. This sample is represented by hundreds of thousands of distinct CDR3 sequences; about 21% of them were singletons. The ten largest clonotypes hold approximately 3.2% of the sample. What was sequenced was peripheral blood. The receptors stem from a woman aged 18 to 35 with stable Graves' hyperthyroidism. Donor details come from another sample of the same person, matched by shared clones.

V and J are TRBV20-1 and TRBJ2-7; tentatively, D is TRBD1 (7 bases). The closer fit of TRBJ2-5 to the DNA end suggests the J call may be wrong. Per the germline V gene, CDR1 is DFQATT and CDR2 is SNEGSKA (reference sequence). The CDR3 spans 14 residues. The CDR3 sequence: CSARGRGRGETQYF. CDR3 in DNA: TGCAGTGCTAGAGGGAGGGGGCGCGGTGAGACCCAGTACTTC.

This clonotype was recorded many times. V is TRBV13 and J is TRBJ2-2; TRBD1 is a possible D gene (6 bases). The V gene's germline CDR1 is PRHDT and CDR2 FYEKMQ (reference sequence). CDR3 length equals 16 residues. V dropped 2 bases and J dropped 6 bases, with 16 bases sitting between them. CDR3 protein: CASSLSNPQGAGELFF. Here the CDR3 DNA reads TGTGCCAGCAGCTTATCAAACCCACAGGGAGCCGGGGAGCTGTTTTTT.